These 20 T cell receptor beta chains originate from one sample sequenced in a study of regulatory T cells in long-lasting Graves disease. The time point denotes: newly diagnosed GD, antithyroid drugs for less than 3 months. Scientists built the TCR library using RNA that was extracted from PBMCs. Assembly of TCR beta libraries relied on iRepertoire HTBI primers together with Arm-PCR of CDR3 regions. TCRdb processed the multiplex PCR reads anew with MiXCR; each CDR3 protein has one entry. The sample comprises 350,000 to 500,000 distinct CDR3 sequences, 14% of which are singletons, and about a sixth rests with the top ten. The sample was also linked to a second study, of T cells in Graves' hyperthyroidism and ophthalmopathy.

The sequences come from peripheral blood mononuclear cells (PBMCs), collected at new diagnosis, from a patient treated with antithyroid drugs. The receptor source for this set is a woman aged 45 to 65 with Graves disease.

This clonotype showed up many times. This chain connects TRBV7-8 to TRBJ2-3, with 7 bases matching TRBD2. J lost 2 bases, V lost 5 bases, and 10 bases had no gene match. The CDR3 has 16 residues. Germline loops: CDR1 SGHVS, CDR2 FQNEAQ. CDR3 DNA sequence: TGTGCCAGCAGCCCAAACGGGAGGACAATCACAGATACGCAGTATTTT. Its translation: CASSPNGRTITDTQYF. The full variable domain, rest sourced from reference TRBV7-8 and TRBJ2-3, is GAGVSQSPRYKVAKRGQDVALRCDPISGHVSLFWYQQALGQGPEFLTYFQNEAQLDKSGLPSDRFFAERPEGSVSTLKIQRTQQEDSAVYLCASSPNGRTITDTQYFGPGTRLTVL.

The rearrangement uses TRBV7-8 and TRBJ2-7; a possible D gene is TRBD1 (5 bases). Trimming stripped 3 bases from V and 0 bases from J, with 12 bases between. Per germline, CDR1 SGHVS and CDR2 FQNEAQ. This CDR3 is 15 amino acids long. CDR3 sequence (DNA): TGTGCCAGCAGCTTCTCCCCAGGGTTCTCCTACGAGCAGTACTTC. Protein: CASSFSPGFSYEQYF.

The chain is built from TRBV7-9 and TRBJ2-1, with 10 bases lining up with TRBD2. Germline V gene data show CDR1 as SEHNR and CDR2 as FQNEAQ (reference sequence). This CDR3 contains 15 residues. After removal of 5 bases from V and 8 bases from J, the junction contained 9 bases not matched to a gene. CDR3 sequence: CASSPSQLAGHEQFF. As DNA, the CDR3 is TGTGCCAGCAGCCCCTCGCAACTAGCGGGGCATGAGCAGTTCTTC.

This clonotype was counted ten times or more. V and J are TRBV27 and TRBJ2-3; 7 bases match TRBD2. Germline CDR1 MNHEY, CDR2 SMNVEV (reference sequence). CDR3 size: 15 residues. Trimming took 5 bases from V and 3 from J; bases not matched to a gene: 8. The CDR3 nucleotides read TGTGCCAGCAGTGACGAGAGCGGGATAACAGATACGCAGTATTTT. It is translated as CASSDESGITDTQYF.

As concerns this clonotype: Sequence at one end of the junction differs from germline and may be a read error. This sequence joins TRBV18 and TRBJ2-7; TRBD1 is a possible D gene (6 bases). Germline V gene lookup returns CDR1 KGHSH and CDR2 LQKENI. There are 14 residues in the CDR3. The CDR3 here is CASSPPDSYYEQNF. CDR3 coding DNA: TGCGCCAGCTCCCCACCGGACAGTTACTACGAGCAGAACTTC. Full variable domain (outside the CDR3, taken from reference TRBV18 and TRBJ2-7): NAGVMQNPRHLVRRRGQEARLRCSPMKGHSHVYWYRQLPEEGLKFMVYLQKENIIDESGMPKERFSAEFPKEGPSILRIQQVVRGDSAAYFCASSPPDSYYEQNFGPGTRLTVT.

For this clonotype: Given a much more abundant clone one base away, this may be a read error. V usage is TRBV28 and J usage is TRBJ1-6; maybe TRBD1 (6 bases). Germline CDR1 and CDR2: MDHEN and SYDVKM. This CDR3 region has 18 residues. The CDR3 region has the DNA TGTGCCAGCAGTTTTTCGAGGGGGGGGGCCACCTATAATTCACCCCTCCGCTTT. Translated: CASSFSRGGATYNSPLRF.

The chain recombines TRBV3-1 with TRBJ2-3, with D possibly being TRBD2 (6 bases). Trimming took 1 base from V and 2 from J, leaving 19 bases between them. CDR1 is LGHDT, CDR2 YNNKEL, per germline (reference sequence). The CDR3 is 18 residues long. The CDR3: CASSQGRPGRDYTDTQYF. Written as DNA, the CDR3 is TGTGCCAGCAGCCAAGGGCGCCCCGGGCGGGATTACACAGATACGCAGTATTTT.

The sample holds a few counts of this clonotype. An end of the junction differs from the germline gene, which may be a read error. The chain has TRBV20-1 and TRBJ2-7; no definite D call. From germline, CDR1 is DFQATT and CDR2 SNEGSKA (reference sequence). This CDR3 spans 16 amino acids. In DNA form, the CDR3 reads TGCAGTGCTCGAGAGTCCCCACCTCAAAACAGCTACGAGCAGTACTTC. Translated, it gives CSARESPPQNSYEQYF.

This clonotype was seen many times. V and J are TRBV12-3 or TRBV12-4 and TRBJ2-7, with D hard to call. The V gene lost 2 bases and the J gene lost 3 bases, with 11 bases spanning the gap. CDR3 length equals 14 residues. Written as DNA, the CDR3 is TGTGCCAGCAGTTTAATCTCGGACGGCTACGAGCAGTACTTC. Translated: CASSLISDGYEQYF.

This clonotype was seen a few times. The chain recombines TRBV9 with TRBJ1-2; 9 bases fit TRBD1. Unmatched junction bases numbered 7, after V lost 3 bases and J lost 4 bases. There are 15 residues in the CDR3. Germline CDR1 is SGDLS and CDR2 is YYNGEE. The CDR3 nucleotides read TGTGCCAGCAGCGCTGCCTCGGACAGGGGCTATGGCTACACCTTC. Protein product: CASSAASDRGYGYTF.

Ten or more counts support this clonotype. This chain joins TRBV28 and TRBJ2-1; 7 bases fit TRBD2. The CDR3 loop spans 18 amino acids. Per the germline V gene, CDR1 is MDHEN and CDR2 is SYDVKM. With 8 bases clipped from V and 3 bases from J, the junction kept 19 bases outside the gene matches. CDR3 DNA sequence: TGTGCCAGCCGCAACGACGGGGGGTGGCGGGGTGGCTACAATGAGCAGTTCTTC. This gives the protein CASRNDGGWRGGYNEQFF.

This clonotype was detected ten times or more. The chain recombines TRBV12-3 or TRBV12-4 with TRBJ2-1; a possible D gene is TRBD1 (6 bases). CDR3 length: 13 residues. V gave up 6 bases and J gave up 5 bases, with 11 bases separating them. CDR3 amino acids: CASSRGTNNEQFF. The CDR3 bases are TGTGCCAGCAGCCGAGGGACAAACAATGAGCAGTTCTTC.

V is TRBV10-3 and J is TRBJ1-2; D is undetermined. Germline CDR1 reads ENHRY; CDR2 reads SYGVKD. V gave up 7 bases and J gave up 0 bases, with 9 bases separating them. This CDR3 spans 13 amino acids. CDR3 amino acids: CAITSEANYGYTF. The CDR3 DNA reads TGTGCCATCACTTCAGAAGCTAACTATGGCTACACCTTC.

This clonotype was counted ten times or more. The chain couples TRBV10-3 to TRBJ2-1; D is perhaps TRBD2 (6 bases). This CDR3 has 12 amino acids. Trimming removed 6 bases at V and 7 bases at J, with 10 bases between. Germline V gene lookup returns CDR1 ENHRY and CDR2 SYGVKD. The CDR3 region is CAIRAEGNEQFF. CDR3 bases: TGTGCCATCAGGGCGGAGGGGAATGAGCAGTTCTTC.

In this sample, this clonotype turned up a few times. This chain uses TRBV18 with TRBJ2-5; tentative D call: TRBD1 (6 bases). Trimming pared 2 bases from V and 2 bases from J, leaving 27 bases between. There are 20 residues in the CDR3. The germline CDR1 and CDR2 sequences are KGHSH and LQKENI. The CDR3 DNA sequence: TGTGCCAGCTCACCATTTGATGTACAGGGCCCCCCAATAACTCAAGAGACCCAGTACTTC. As protein: CASSPFDVQGPPITQETQYF.

About this clonotype: A much larger clonotype is one base distant, so this may be a read error. The rearrangement joins TRBV7-9 to TRBJ1-4, with D possibly matching TRBD1 (6 bases). Germline V gene lookup returns CDR1 SEHNR and CDR2 FQNEAQ (reference sequence). The CDR3 has 14 residues. V lost 5 bases, J lost 6 bases, and 13 bases lay in between. CDR3 nucleotide sequence: TGTGCCAGCAGCCGGGGGGCCGTGGATGAAAAACTGTTTTTT. Translation gives CASSRGAVDEKLFF. Full variable domain (outside the CDR3, taken from reference TRBV7-9 and TRBJ1-4): DTGVSQNPRHKITKRGQNVTFRCDPISEHNRLYWYRQTLGQGPEFLTYFQNEAQLEKSRLLSDRFSAERPKGSFSTLEIQRTEQGDSAMYLCASSRGAVDEKLFFGSGTQLSVL.

The chain links TRBV18 to TRBJ2-6; no reliable D call. Germline V gene data show CDR1 as KGHSH and CDR2 as LQKENI. CDR3 length: 16 amino acids. Trimming removed 6 bases from V and 0 bases from J, with 12 bases in between. CDR3 in amino acids: CASSASVGSGANVLTF. For the CDR3, the DNA is TGTGCCAGCTCCGCTTCCGTGGGCTCTGGGGCCAACGTCCTGACTTTC.

This clonotype has ten or more counts. V usage is TRBV7-9 and J usage is TRBJ2-1; 13 bases line up with TRBD2. The junction had 7 bases not matched to a gene; V was cut back by 3 bases and J by 8 bases. The CDR3 is 16 amino acids. Germline lookup yields CDR1 SEHNR and CDR2 FQNEAQ (reference sequence). As DNA, the CDR3 is TGTGCCAGCAGCTTCCGGACTAGCGGGAGAAAGGATGAGCAGTTCTTC. The encoded protein is CASSFRTSGRKDEQFF.

This clonotype was recorded at least ten times. This rearrangement joins TRBV18 to TRBJ1-5; D is undetermined. There are 12 residues in the CDR3. CDR1 is KGHSH and CDR2 is LQKENI in the germline V gene. V was trimmed by 6 bases and J by 7 bases, leaving 10 bases between them. The CDR3 is CASSPPDQPQHF. The CDR3 coding sequence is TGTGCCAGCTCCCCTCCAGACCAGCCCCAGCATTTT.

The CDR3 DNA is TGTGCCAGTAGTGCCCACCGTATTGCTGGGGGCGGGGGGATCACAGATACGCAGTATTTT. Amino acids: CASSAHRIAGGGGITDTQYF. V and J are TRBV19 and TRBJ2-3; TRBD2 agrees at 8 bases. V shed 5 bases and J 2 bases; nucleotides not matched to a gene: 21. The germline V gene has CDR1 LNHDA and CDR2 SQIVND (reference sequence). This CDR3 is 20 amino acids long. Filled out from reference TRBV19 and TRBJ2-3, the complete variable domain reads DGGITQSPKYLFRKEGQNVTLSCEQNLNHDAMYWYRQDPGQGLRLIYYSQIVNDFQKGDIAEGYSVSREKKESFPLTVTSAQKNPTAFYLCASSAHRIAGGGGITDTQYFGPGTRLTVL.